This is a list of T cell receptor beta chains from one sample in a study of shared clonotypes between healthy human individuals. Only in-frame clones appear in the TCRdb table, and some are missing; sequencing was by immunoSEQ multiplex PCR. The sample holds a few million clones; around 95% are singletons and the top ten take about 0.13%. Sequencing was carried out using naive CD4+ T cells sorted from blood. Source of these receptors: a man aged 18-30 years in good health. Both conserved end residues are part of each CDR3.

cdr3_aa v_call
CAIRGGTEDIQYF TRBV10-3
CASSSPGLAGALYEQYF TRBV7-2
CASSQGTSGTNAEQFF TRBV7-8
CASRSNDNEQFF TRBV6-6
CASSLRARGETQYF TRBV27
CAISEPTTEAFF TRBV10-3
CSVGPGGPNTGELFF TRBV29-1
CASSPRTGENSPLHF TRBV4-3
CASGTGGNYGYTF TRBV5-1
CASSSDRVNTEAFF TRBV6-6